Listed below are T cell receptor beta chains from one sample, sequenced in a study of T cells after yellow fever vaccination. TCRdb re-called the 5' RACE reads through MiXCR, storing one row per CDR3 protein. The table lists 500,000 to 650,000 distinct CDR3 sequences, less than 20% of them singletons. The sequencing used PBMCs, collected roughly 5 days after the first yellow fever vaccination. These receptors were collected from a man between 18 and 35 years old who received the YFV17D yellow fever vaccine. CDR3s include the opening cysteine and the closing phenylalanine or tryptophan. D genes are given only for firm matches. Size tells how often a clone was seen (once, few, many) or the class of an expanded clone, and some rows leave it out.

j_gene: TRBJ2-3; v_gene: TRBV4-3; d_gene: TRBD2; abundance: -; CDR3aa: CASSLLSGGTTDTQYF; CDR3nt: TGCGCCAGCAGCCTTCTTAGCGGGGGGACCACAGATACGCAGTATTTT
j_gene: TRBJ1-1; v_gene: TRBV3-1; d_gene: TRBD1; abundance: few; CDR3aa: CASSQADRGNTEAFF; CDR3nt: TGTGCCAGCAGCCAAGCCGACAGGGGGAACACTGAAGCTTTCTTT
j_gene: TRBJ2-3; v_gene: TRBV5-5; d_gene: -; abundance: -; CDR3aa: CASSWPVGGYTDTQYF; CDR3nt: TGTGCCAGCAGCTGGCCCGTGGGAGGATACACAGATACGCAGTATTTT
j_gene: TRBJ2-3; v_gene: TRBV6-4; d_gene: TRBD2; abundance: many; CDR3aa: CASSANSGGADTQYF; CDR3nt: TGTGCCAGCAGTGCGAATAGCGGGGGGGCAGATACGCAGTATTTT
j_gene: TRBJ1-2; v_gene: TRBV4-1; d_gene: -; abundance: -; CDR3aa: CASRLYRGYGYTF; CDR3nt: TGCGCCAGCAGACTTTACCGAGGGTATGGCTACACCTTC
j_gene: TRBJ2-5; v_gene: TRBV7-2; d_gene: -; abundance: -; CDR3aa: CASSLDGNEETQYF; CDR3nt: TGTGCCAGCAGCTTAGATGGAAACGAAGAGACCCAGTACTTC
j_gene: TRBJ2-7; v_gene: TRBV2; d_gene: -; abundance: once; CDR3aa: CASLRDSYEQYF; CDR3nt: TGTGCCAGCCTGAGGGATTCCTACGAGCAGTACTTC
j_gene: TRBJ2-1; v_gene: TRBV7-2; d_gene: -; abundance: -; CDR3aa: CASSARVHEQFF; CDR3nt: TGTGCCAGCAGCGCCAGGGTCCATGAGCAGTTCTTC
j_gene: TRBJ2-4; v_gene: TRBV5-1; d_gene: -; abundance: -; CDR3aa: CASSLDPRGGIQYF; CDR3nt: TGCGCCAGCAGCTTGGATCCCAGGGGGGGCATTCAGTACTTC
j_gene: TRBJ2-3; v_gene: TRBV20-1; d_gene: TRBD2; abundance: -; CDR3aa: CSAFSLAGLVATDTQYF; CDR3nt: TGCAGTGCTTTTTCCCTAGCGGGGTTGGTGGCTACAGATACGCAGTATTTT
j_gene: TRBJ2-3; v_gene: TRBV4-3; d_gene: -; abundance: few; CDR3aa: CASSQVGGGRDTQYF; CDR3nt: TGCGCCAGCAGCCAAGTGGGGGGTGGGCGAGATACGCAGTATTTT
j_gene: TRBJ2-7; v_gene: TRBV10-3; d_gene: -; abundance: few; CDR3aa: CAISDYRLDSYEQYF; CDR3nt: TGTGCCATCAGTGATTACAGGTTAGACTCCTACGAGCAGTACTTC
j_gene: TRBJ2-5; v_gene: TRBV19; d_gene: TRBD1; abundance: -; CDR3aa: CASSPHSPTGVETQYF; CDR3nt: TGTGCCAGTAGTCCTCACTCCCCTACAGGGGTGGAGACCCAGTACTTC
j_gene: TRBJ2-1; v_gene: TRBV6-2/TRBV6-3; d_gene: -; abundance: few; CDR3aa: CASSYRYNEQFF; CDR3nt: TGTGCCAGCAGTTACCGATACAATGAGCAGTTCTTC
j_gene: TRBJ1-1; v_gene: TRBV24-1; d_gene: -; abundance: -; CDR3aa: CATSGSGGTAFF; CDR3nt: TGTGCCACCAGTGGATCCGGGGGCACAGCTTTCTTT
j_gene: TRBJ1-2; v_gene: TRBV24-1; d_gene: -; abundance: few; CDR3aa: CATSDGRLSYTF; CDR3nt: TGTGCCACCAGTGATGGTCGCTTGAGCTACACCTTC
j_gene: TRBJ1-6; v_gene: TRBV20-1; d_gene: TRBD1; abundance: few; CDR3aa: CSARATGAPYNSPLHF; CDR3nt: TGCAGTGCTAGGGCCACAGGGGCCCCCTATAATTCACCCCTCCACTTT
j_gene: TRBJ2-7; v_gene: TRBV29-1; d_gene: TRBD1; abundance: few; CDR3aa: CSVRQGSGQYF; CDR3nt: TGCAGCGTTCGACAGGGGTCCGGGCAGTACTTC
j_gene: TRBJ2-3; v_gene: TRBV18; d_gene: TRBD2; abundance: few; CDR3aa: CASSPRIAGPHTDTQYF; CDR3nt: TGTGCCAGCTCACCACGAATAGCGGGGCCCCACACAGATACGCAGTATTTT
j_gene: TRBJ1-5; v_gene: TRBV4-1; d_gene: -; abundance: many; CDR3aa: CASSQGWGTNQPQHF; CDR3nt: TGCGCCAGCAGCCAAGGGTGGGGGACAAATCAGCCCCAGCATTTT
j_gene: TRBJ2-3; v_gene: TRBV7-9; d_gene: -; abundance: once; CDR3aa: CAMSPGGRDTQYF; CDR3nt: TGTGCCATGAGCCCCGGTGGTAGGGATACGCAGTATTTT
j_gene: TRBJ2-2; v_gene: TRBV6-5; d_gene: TRBD2; abundance: -; CDR3aa: CASSSRLAGAYTGELFF; CDR3nt: TGTGCCAGCAGTTCCCGACTAGCGGGGGCCTACACCGGGGAGCTGTTTTTT
j_gene: TRBJ1-3; v_gene: TRBV10-3; d_gene: TRBD1; abundance: -; CDR3aa: CAISERTGRSGNTIYF; CDR3nt: TGTGCCATCAGTGAAAGGACAGGACGCTCTGGAAACACCATATATTTT
j_gene: TRBJ2-7; v_gene: TRBV11-1; d_gene: -; abundance: -; CDR3aa: CASSLDGRRSYEQYF; CDR3nt: TGTGCCAGCAGCTTAGACGGGAGACGGAGCTACGAGCAGTACTTC
j_gene: TRBJ2-2; v_gene: TRBV6-1; d_gene: -; abundance: -; CDR3aa: CASGQLNTGELFF; CDR3nt: TGTGCCAGCGGGCAGCTAAACACCGGGGAGCTGTTTTTT
j_gene: TRBJ1-2; v_gene: TRBV6-2/TRBV6-3; d_gene: -; abundance: few; CDR3aa: CASSYSGTYGYTF; CDR3nt: TGTGCCAGCAGTTACTCCGGTACCTATGGCTACACCTTC
j_gene: TRBJ2-1; v_gene: TRBV6-2/TRBV6-3; d_gene: -; abundance: -; CDR3aa: CASAPRLSSYNEQFF; CDR3nt: TGTGCCAGCGCCCCCAGACTGAGCTCCTACAATGAGCAGTTCTTC
j_gene: TRBJ2-5; v_gene: TRBV7-9; d_gene: -; abundance: -; CDR3aa: CASSPLGTGQETQYF; CDR3nt: TGTGCCAGCAGCCCCCTAGGGACGGGCCAAGAGACCCAGTACTTC
j_gene: TRBJ2-5; v_gene: TRBV6-2/TRBV6-3; d_gene: TRBD1; abundance: many; CDR3aa: CASSPQGAGETQYF; CDR3nt: TGTGCCAGCAGCCCACAGGGGGCTGGGGAGACCCAGTACTTC
j_gene: TRBJ2-1; v_gene: TRBV5-1; d_gene: -; abundance: many; CDR3aa: CASSVTGLRSYEQFF; CDR3nt: TGCGCCAGCAGCGTCACGGGACTCCGGAGCTATGAGCAGTTCTTC
j_gene: TRBJ2-1; v_gene: TRBV7-9; d_gene: TRBD1; abundance: -; CDR3aa: CASSPERQGSYNEQFF; CDR3nt: TGTGCCAGCAGCCCAGAAAGACAGGGGTCTTACAATGAGCAGTTCTTC
j_gene: TRBJ2-7; v_gene: TRBV5-1; d_gene: -; abundance: -; CDR3aa: CASSLEVGTYEQYF; CDR3nt: TGCGCCAGCAGCTTGGAGGTAGGGACCTACGAGCAGTACTTC
j_gene: TRBJ2-3; v_gene: TRBV6-2/TRBV6-3; d_gene: -; abundance: -; CDR3aa: CASSYGVSAGSRFTDTQYF; CDR3nt: TGTGCCAGCAGTTACGGGGTTAGCGCGGGTTCCCGATTCACAGATACGCAGTATTTT
j_gene: TRBJ2-2; v_gene: TRBV11-3; d_gene: -; abundance: -; CDR3aa: CASSFDFTGELFF; CDR3nt: TGTGCCAGCAGCTTCGACTTCACCGGGGAGCTGTTTTTT
j_gene: TRBJ1-2; v_gene: TRBV6-1; d_gene: -; abundance: -; CDR3aa: CASSLRSLGGGYTF; CDR3nt: TGTGCCAGCAGCCTCCGTTCACTGGGGGGAGGCTACACCTTC
j_gene: TRBJ2-5; v_gene: TRBV28; d_gene: -; abundance: -; CDR3aa: CASSWRLREQETQYF; CDR3nt: TGTGCCAGCAGTTGGCGGCTGCGCGAGCAAGAGACCCAGTACTTC
j_gene: TRBJ1-1; v_gene: TRBV4-1; d_gene: -; abundance: few; CDR3aa: CASSQPLGNTEAFF; CDR3nt: TGCGCCAGCAGCCAACCCTTAGGGAACACTGAAGCTTTCTTT
j_gene: TRBJ2-2; v_gene: TRBV18; d_gene: -; abundance: -; CDR3aa: CASSQRLASTGELFF; CDR3nt: TGTGCCAGCTCACAACGGCTAGCCAGTACCGGGGAGCTGTTTTTT
j_gene: TRBJ2-1; v_gene: TRBV5-8; d_gene: TRBD1; abundance: -; CDR3aa: CASSPTGGQGRNEQFF; CDR3nt: TGTGCCAGCAGCCCGACGGGCGGACAGGGACGCAATGAGCAGTTCTTC